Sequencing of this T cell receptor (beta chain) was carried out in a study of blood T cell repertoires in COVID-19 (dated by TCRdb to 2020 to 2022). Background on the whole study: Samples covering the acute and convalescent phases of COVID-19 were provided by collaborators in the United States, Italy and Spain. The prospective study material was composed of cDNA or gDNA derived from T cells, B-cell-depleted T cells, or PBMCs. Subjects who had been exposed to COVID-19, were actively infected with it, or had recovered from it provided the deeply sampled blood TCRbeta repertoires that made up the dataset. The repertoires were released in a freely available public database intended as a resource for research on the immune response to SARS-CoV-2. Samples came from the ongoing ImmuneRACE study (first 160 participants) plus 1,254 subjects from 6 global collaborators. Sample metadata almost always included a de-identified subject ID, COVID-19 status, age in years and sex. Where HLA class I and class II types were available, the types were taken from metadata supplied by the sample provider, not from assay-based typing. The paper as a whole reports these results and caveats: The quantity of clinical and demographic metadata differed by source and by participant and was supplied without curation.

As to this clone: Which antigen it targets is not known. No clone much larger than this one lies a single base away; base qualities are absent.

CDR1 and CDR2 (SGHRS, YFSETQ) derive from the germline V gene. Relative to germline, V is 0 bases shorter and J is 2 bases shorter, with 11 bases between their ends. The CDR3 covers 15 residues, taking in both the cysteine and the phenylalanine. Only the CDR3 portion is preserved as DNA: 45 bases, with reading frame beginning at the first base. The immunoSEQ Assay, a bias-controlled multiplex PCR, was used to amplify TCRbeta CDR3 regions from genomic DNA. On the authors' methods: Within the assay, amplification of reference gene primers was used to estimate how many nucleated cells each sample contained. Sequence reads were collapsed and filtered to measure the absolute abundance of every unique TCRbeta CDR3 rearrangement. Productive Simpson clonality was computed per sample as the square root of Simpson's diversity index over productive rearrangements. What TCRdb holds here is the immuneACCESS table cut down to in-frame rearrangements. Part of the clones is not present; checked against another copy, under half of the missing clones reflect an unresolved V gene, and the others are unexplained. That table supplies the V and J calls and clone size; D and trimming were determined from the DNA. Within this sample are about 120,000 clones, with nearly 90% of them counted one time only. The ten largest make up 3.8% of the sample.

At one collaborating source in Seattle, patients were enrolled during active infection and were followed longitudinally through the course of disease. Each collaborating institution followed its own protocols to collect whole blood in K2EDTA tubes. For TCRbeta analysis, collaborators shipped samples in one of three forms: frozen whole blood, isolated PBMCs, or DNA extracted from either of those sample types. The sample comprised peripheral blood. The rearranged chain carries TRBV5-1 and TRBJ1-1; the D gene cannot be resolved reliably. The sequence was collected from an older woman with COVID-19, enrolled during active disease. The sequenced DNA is TGCGCCAGCAGCTTGGCCGTTGTAGCAAACACTGAAGCTTTCTTT. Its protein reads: CASSLAVVANTEAFF.